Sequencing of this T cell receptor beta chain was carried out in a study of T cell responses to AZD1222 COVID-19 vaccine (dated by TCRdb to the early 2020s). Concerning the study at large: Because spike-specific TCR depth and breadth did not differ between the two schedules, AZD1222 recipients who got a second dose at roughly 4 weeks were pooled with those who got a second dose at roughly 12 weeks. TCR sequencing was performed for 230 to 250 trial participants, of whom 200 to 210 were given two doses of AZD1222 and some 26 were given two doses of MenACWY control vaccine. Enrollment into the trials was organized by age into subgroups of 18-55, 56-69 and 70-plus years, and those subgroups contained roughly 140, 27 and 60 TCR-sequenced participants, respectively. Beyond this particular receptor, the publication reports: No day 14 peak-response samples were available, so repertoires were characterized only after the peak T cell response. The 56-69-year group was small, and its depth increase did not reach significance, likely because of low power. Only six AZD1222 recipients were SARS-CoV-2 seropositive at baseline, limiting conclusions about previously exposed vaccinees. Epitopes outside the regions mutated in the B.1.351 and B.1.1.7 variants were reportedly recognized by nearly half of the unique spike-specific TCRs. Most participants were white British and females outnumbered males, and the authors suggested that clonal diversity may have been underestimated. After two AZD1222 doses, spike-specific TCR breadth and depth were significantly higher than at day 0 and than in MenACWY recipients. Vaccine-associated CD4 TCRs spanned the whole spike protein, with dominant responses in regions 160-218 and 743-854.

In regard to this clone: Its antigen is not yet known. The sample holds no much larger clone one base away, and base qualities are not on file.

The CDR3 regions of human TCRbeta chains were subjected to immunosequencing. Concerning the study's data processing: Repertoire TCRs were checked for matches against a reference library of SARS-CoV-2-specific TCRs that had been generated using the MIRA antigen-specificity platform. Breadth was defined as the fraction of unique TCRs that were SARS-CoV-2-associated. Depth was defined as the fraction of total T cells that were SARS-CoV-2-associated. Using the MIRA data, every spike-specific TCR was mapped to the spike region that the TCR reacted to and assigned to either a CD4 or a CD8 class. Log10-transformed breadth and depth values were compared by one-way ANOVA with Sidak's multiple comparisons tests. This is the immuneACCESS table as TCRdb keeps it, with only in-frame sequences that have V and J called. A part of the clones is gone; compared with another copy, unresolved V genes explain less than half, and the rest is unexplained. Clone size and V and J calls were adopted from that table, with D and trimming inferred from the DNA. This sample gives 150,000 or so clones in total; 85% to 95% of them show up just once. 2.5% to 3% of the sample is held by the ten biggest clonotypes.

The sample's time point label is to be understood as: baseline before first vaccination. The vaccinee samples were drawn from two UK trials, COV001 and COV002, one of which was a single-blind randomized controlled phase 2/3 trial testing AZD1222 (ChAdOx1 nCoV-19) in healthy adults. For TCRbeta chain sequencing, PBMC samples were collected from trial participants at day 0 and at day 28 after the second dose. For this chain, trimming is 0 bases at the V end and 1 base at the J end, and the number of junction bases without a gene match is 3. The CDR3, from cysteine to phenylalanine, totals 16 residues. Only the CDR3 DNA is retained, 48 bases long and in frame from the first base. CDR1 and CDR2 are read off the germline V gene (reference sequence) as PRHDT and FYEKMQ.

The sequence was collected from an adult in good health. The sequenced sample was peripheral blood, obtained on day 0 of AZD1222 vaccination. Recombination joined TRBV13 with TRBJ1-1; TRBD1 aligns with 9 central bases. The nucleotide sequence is TGTGCCAGCAGCTTAGGCAGGGGACAGGGGAACACTGAAGCTTTCTTT. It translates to CASSLGRGQGNTEAFF.